This T cell receptor (beta chain) is drawn from a study of T cells in Graves' hyperthyroidism and ophthalmopathy. Study-wide points: The majority of expanded thyroid clonotypes above 0.001 also appeared in blood.

With regard to this clonotype: Its cognate antigen is unknown.

The PBMCs were sourced from fresh peripheral blood (approximately 9 ml). After removal of 0 bases from V and 2 bases from J, the junction contained 11 bases not matched to a gene. The length of the CDR3 is 17 residues. Germline CDR1 reads DFQATT; CDR2 reads SNEGSKA (reference sequence). The investigators amplified TCR beta CDR3 regions from RNA transcripts. First-round RT-PCR of the TCR CDR3 relied on the HTBI primer set. TCRdb reprocessed the multiplex PCR reads via MiXCR and lists one record per CDR3 protein. The profile shows about 640,000 distinct CDR3 sequences, more than 12% of them singletons. The chain joins TRBV20-1 to TRBJ1-1; 8 nucleotides match TRBD1. The sequence came from a woman aged 50 to 65 with Graves' ophthalmopathy. Sequencing was carried out using blood. CDR3 loop: CSARDQGAPTLNTEAFF. The CDR3, as DNA: TGCAGTGCTAGAGATCAGGGGGCCCCAACATTAAACACTGAAGCTTTCTTT.